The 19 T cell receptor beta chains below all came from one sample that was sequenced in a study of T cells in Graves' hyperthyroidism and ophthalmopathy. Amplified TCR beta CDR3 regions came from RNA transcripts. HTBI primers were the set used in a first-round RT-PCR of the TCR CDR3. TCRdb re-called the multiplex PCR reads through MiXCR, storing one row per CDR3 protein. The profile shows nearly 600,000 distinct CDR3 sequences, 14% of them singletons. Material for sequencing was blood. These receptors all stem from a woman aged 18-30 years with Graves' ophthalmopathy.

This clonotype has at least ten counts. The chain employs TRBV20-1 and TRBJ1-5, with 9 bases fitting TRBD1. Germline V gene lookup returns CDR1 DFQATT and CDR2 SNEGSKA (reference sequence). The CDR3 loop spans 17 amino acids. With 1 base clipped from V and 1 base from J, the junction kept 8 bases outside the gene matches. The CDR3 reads CSARAKYRGLSNQPQHF. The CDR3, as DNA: TGCAGTGCTAGAGCAAAATACAGGGGGCTGAGCAATCAGCCCCAGCATTTT.

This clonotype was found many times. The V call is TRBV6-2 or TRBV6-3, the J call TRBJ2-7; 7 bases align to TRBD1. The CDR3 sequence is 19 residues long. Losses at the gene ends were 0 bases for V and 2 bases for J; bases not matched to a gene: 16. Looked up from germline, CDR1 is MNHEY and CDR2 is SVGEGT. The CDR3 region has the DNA TGTGCCAGCAGTTACTCGATAGGGACAGTCTCCTACGTTACCTACGAGCAGTACTTC. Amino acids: CASSYSIGTVSYVTYEQYF.

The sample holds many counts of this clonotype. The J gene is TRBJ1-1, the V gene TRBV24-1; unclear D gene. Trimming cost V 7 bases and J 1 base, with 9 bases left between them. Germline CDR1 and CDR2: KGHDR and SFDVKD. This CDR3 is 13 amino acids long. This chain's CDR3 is CATRVRRNTEAFF. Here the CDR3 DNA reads TGTGCCACCAGGGTTCGCCGGAACACTGAAGCTTTCTTT.

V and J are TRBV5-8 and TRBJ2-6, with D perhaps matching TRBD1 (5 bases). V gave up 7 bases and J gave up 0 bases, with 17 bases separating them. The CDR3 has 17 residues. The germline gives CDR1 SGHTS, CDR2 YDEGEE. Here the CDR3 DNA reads TGTGCCAGCTCGACGACAGCAGCCTACTCTGGGGCCAACGTCCTGACTTTC. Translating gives CASSTTAAYSGANVLTF.

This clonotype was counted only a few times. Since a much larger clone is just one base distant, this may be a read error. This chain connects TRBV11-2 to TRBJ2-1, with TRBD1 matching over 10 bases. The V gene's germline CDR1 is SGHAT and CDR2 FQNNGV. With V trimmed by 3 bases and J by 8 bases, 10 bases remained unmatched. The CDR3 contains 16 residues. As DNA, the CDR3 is TGTGCCAGCAGCTTCGACAGGGGGCCCATATACGATGAGCAGTTCTTC. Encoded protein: CASSFDRGPIYDEQFF.

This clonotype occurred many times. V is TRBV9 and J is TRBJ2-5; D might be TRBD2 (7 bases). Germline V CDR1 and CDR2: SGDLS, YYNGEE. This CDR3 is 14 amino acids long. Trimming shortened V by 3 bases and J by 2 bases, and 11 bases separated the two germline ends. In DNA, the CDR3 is TGTGCCAGCAGCGGGGGGGGGCAGCAAGAGACCCAGTACTTC. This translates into CASSGGGQQETQYF.

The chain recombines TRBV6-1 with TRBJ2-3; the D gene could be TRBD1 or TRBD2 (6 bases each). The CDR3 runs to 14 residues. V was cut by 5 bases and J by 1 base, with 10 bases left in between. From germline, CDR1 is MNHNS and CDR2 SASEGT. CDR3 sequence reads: CASSIRGRTDTQYF. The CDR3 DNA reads TGTGCCAGCAGTATCCGGGGGCGCACAGATACGCAGTATTTT.

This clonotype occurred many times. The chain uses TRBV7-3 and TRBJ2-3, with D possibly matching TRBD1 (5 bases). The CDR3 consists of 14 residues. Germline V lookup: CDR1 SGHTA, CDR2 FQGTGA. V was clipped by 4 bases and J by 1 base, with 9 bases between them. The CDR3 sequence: CASSSQEGTDTQYF. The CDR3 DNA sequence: TGTGCCAGCAGCTCACAGGAAGGCACAGATACGCAGTATTTT.

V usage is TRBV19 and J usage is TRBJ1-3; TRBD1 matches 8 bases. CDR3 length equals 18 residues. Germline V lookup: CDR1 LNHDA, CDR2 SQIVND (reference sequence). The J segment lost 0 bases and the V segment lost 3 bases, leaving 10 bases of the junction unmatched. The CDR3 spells CASSIRGQGRISGNTIYF. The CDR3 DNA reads TGTGCCAGTAGTATTCGAGGACAGGGACGAATCTCTGGAAACACCATATATTTT.

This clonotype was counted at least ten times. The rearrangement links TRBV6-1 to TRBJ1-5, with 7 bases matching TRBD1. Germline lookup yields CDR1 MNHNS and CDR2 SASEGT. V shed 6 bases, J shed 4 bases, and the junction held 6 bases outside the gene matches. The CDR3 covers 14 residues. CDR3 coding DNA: TGTGCCAGCAGATCGACAGGGCTGAATCAGCCCCAGCATTTT. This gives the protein CASRSTGLNQPQHF.

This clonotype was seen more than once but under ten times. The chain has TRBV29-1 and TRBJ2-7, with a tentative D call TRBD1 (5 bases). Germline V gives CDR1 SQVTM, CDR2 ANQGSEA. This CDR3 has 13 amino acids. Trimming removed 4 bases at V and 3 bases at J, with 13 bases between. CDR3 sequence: CSVVLDIRYEQYF. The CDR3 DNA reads TGCAGCGTTGTATTGGACATTCGCTACGAGCAGTACTTC.

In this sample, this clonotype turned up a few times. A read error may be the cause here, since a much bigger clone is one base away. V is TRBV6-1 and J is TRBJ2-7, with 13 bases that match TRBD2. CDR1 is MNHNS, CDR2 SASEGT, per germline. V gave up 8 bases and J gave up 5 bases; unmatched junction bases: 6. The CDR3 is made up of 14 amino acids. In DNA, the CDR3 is TGTGCCAGCGCCGGGACTAGCGGGACCCACGAGCAGTACTTC. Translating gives CASAGTSGTHEQYF.

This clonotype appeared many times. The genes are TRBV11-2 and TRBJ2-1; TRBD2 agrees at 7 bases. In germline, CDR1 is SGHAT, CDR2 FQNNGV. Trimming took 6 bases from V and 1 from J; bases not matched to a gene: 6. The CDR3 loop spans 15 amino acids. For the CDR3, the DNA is TGTGCCAGCAGTCGGAGCGGGACTTCCTACAATGAGCAGTTCTTC. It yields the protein CASSRSGTSYNEQFF.

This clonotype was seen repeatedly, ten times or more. DNA for the CDR3: TGCAGTGCTAGAAAATGGGGACAGGTTTTCTACGAGCAGTACTTC. As protein: CSARKWGQVFYEQYF. The chain links TRBV20-1 to TRBJ2-7, with 8 bases that match TRBD1. In germline, CDR1 is DFQATT, CDR2 SNEGSKA (reference sequence). CDR3 size: 15 residues. V lost 2 bases, J lost 3 bases, and 9 bases stayed unmatched.

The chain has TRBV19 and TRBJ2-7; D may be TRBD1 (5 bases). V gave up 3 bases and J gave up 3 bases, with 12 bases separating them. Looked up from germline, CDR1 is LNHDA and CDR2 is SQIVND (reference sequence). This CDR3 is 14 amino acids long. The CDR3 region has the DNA TGTGCCAGTAGTATGAAAGTGGGGCACTACGAGCAGTACTTC. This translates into CASSMKVGHYEQYF.

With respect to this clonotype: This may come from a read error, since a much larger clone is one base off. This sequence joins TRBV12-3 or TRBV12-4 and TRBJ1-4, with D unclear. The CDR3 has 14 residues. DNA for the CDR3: TGTACCAGCAGCCGCGTTATCGGGGATGAAAAACTGTTTTTT. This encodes CTSSRVIGDEKLFF.

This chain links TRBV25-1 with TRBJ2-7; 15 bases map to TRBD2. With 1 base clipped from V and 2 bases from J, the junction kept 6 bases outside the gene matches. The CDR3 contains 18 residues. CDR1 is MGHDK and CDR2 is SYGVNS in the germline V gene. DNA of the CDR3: TGTGCCAGCAGTGAATCATCGGGACTAGCGGGAGGCCCCTACGAGCAGTACTTC. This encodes CASSESSGLAGGPYEQYF.

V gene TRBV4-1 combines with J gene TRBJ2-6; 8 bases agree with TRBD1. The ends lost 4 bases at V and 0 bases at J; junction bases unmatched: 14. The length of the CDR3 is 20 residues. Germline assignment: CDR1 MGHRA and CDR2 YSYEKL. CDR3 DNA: TGCGCCAGCAGCCCATTCGACCAGGGGGCTATTCGCTCTGGGGCCAACGTCCTGACTTTC. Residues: CASSPFDQGAIRSGANVLTF.

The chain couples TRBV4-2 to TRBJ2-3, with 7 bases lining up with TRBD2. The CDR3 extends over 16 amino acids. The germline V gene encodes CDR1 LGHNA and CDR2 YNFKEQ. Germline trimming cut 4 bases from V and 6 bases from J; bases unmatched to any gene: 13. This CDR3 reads CASSPQGGDLRDTQYF. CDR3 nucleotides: TGTGCCAGCAGCCCCCAGGGAGGGGATCTTCGCGATACGCAGTATTTT.